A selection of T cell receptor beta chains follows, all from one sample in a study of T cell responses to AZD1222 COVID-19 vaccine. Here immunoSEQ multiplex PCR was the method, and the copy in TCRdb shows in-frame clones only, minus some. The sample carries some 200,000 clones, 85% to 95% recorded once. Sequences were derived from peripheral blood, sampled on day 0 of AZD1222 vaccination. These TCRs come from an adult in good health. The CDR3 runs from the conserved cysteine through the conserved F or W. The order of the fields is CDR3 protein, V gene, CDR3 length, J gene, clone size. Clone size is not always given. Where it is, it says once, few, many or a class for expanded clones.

CDR3 protein: CASSEGAPSGPLRQETQYF
V gene: TRBV9
CDR3 length: 19
J gene: TRBJ2-5
clone size: .

CDR3 protein: CATSRETAGQGEAFF
V gene: TRBV15
CDR3 length: 15
J gene: TRBJ1-1
clone size: .

CDR3 protein: CASSFETGFDEQYF
V gene: TRBV5-1
CDR3 length: 14
J gene: TRBJ2-7
clone size: .

CDR3 protein: CASSYSNGGRLGEQYF
V gene: TRBV6-5
CDR3 length: 16
J gene: TRBJ2-7
clone size: .

CDR3 protein: CASSASGTKNQPQHF
V gene: TRBV10-2
CDR3 length: 15
J gene: TRBJ1-5
clone size: .

CDR3 protein: CASSSSKLNYGYTF
V gene: TRBV18
CDR3 length: 14
J gene: TRBJ1-2
clone size: .

CDR3 protein: CASIRQGQETQYF
V gene: TRBV3-1/TRBV3-2
CDR3 length: 13
J gene: TRBJ2-5
clone size: .

CDR3 protein: CASSYFRGGESGYTF
V gene: TRBV6-5
CDR3 length: 15
J gene: TRBJ1-2
clone size: .

CDR3 protein: CASSDSAGGQSPLHF
V gene: TRBV6-4
CDR3 length: 15
J gene: TRBJ1-6
clone size: .

CDR3 protein: CASSVWGNTEAFF
V gene: TRBV11-1
CDR3 length: 13
J gene: TRBJ1-1
clone size: .

CDR3 protein: CASSRQGLGPYEQYF
V gene: TRBV14
CDR3 length: 15
J gene: TRBJ2-7
clone size: .

CDR3 protein: CASSRTGTNQPQHF
V gene: TRBV6-5
CDR3 length: 14
J gene: TRBJ1-5
clone size: .

CDR3 protein: CASSQGQGGKLFF
V gene: TRBV5-1
CDR3 length: 13
J gene: TRBJ1-4
clone size: .

CDR3 protein: CASILRGAEYEQYF
V gene: TRBV6-5
CDR3 length: 14
J gene: TRBJ2-7
clone size: once

CDR3 protein: CASSLDTAGIMNTEAFF
V gene: TRBV5-1
CDR3 length: 17
J gene: TRBJ1-1
clone size: .

CDR3 protein: CSARSSPETF
V gene: TRBV20-1
CDR3 length: 10
J gene: TRBJ1-2
clone size: .

CDR3 protein: CSVEEVEADEQFF
V gene: TRBV29-1
CDR3 length: 13
J gene: TRBJ2-1
clone size: .

CDR3 protein: CASSQIGQGFYEKLFF
V gene: TRBV11-2
CDR3 length: 16
J gene: TRBJ1-4
clone size: .

CDR3 protein: CASSPRLADIDISPLHF
V gene: TRBV18
CDR3 length: 17
J gene: TRBJ1-6
clone size: .

CDR3 protein: CASSRTAGTGVSYEQYF
V gene: TRBV11-2
CDR3 length: 17
J gene: TRBJ2-7
clone size: few

CDR3 protein: CATSSGANQPQHF
V gene: TRBV24-1
CDR3 length: 13
J gene: TRBJ1-5
clone size: .

CDR3 protein: CSAGAGHNEQFF
V gene: TRBV29-1
CDR3 length: 12
J gene: TRBJ2-1
clone size: once

CDR3 protein: CASSDRGRNPTGANVLTF
V gene: TRBV7-9
CDR3 length: 18
J gene: TRBJ2-6
clone size: .

CDR3 protein: CASSQDPDPGYNEQFF
V gene: TRBV3-1/TRBV3-2
CDR3 length: 16
J gene: TRBJ2-1
clone size: .

CDR3 protein: CASSGGTARHPSSYEQYF
V gene: TRBV3-1/TRBV3-2
CDR3 length: 18
J gene: TRBJ2-7
clone size: .

CDR3 protein: CASSLRGGPPSGANVLTF
V gene: TRBV19
CDR3 length: 18
J gene: TRBJ2-6
clone size: .

CDR3 protein: CASRLDLNTEAFF
V gene: TRBV4-1
CDR3 length: 13
J gene: TRBJ1-1
clone size: .

CDR3 protein: CASSFSKGQPQHF
V gene: TRBV27
CDR3 length: 13
J gene: TRBJ1-5
clone size: once

CDR3 protein: CASSPRTYGYTF
V gene: TRBV5-5
CDR3 length: 12
J gene: TRBJ1-2
clone size: few

CDR3 protein: CASSPTELFSTDTQYF
V gene: TRBV18
CDR3 length: 16
J gene: TRBJ2-3
clone size: .

CDR3 protein: CASSFAPHHINYGYTF
V gene: TRBV7-2
CDR3 length: 16
J gene: TRBJ1-2
clone size: .

CDR3 protein: CATIMWDTEAFF
V gene: TRBV12-3/TRBV12-4
CDR3 length: 12
J gene: TRBJ1-1
clone size: few

CDR3 protein: CASSDRDRGAYEQYF
V gene: TRBV6-5
CDR3 length: 15
J gene: TRBJ2-7
clone size: once

CDR3 protein: CASSLARAENTEAFF
V gene: TRBV5-1
CDR3 length: 15
J gene: TRBJ1-1
clone size: .

CDR3 protein: CASSWEEKGPNTGELFF
V gene: TRBV5-1
CDR3 length: 17
J gene: TRBJ2-2
clone size: .

CDR3 protein: CASSGTGGAEAFF
V gene: TRBV6-4
CDR3 length: 13
J gene: TRBJ1-1
clone size: once

CDR3 protein: CASSLVGGSGGRSYNEQFF
V gene: TRBV5-4
CDR3 length: 19
J gene: TRBJ2-1
clone size: .

CDR3 protein: CASRLDRGPDNSPLHF
V gene: TRBV10-2
CDR3 length: 16
J gene: TRBJ1-6
clone size: .

CDR3 protein: CASSTGQGANSPLHF
V gene: TRBV19
CDR3 length: 15
J gene: TRBJ1-6
clone size: .

CDR3 protein: CASSLRGIHATF
V gene: TRBV7-7
CDR3 length: 12
J gene: TRBJ1-2
clone size: once

CDR3 protein: CASSEDQGYGYTF
V gene: TRBV2
CDR3 length: 13
J gene: TRBJ1-2
clone size: .

CDR3 protein: CAISESGQGIKEGTEAFF
V gene: TRBV10-3
CDR3 length: 18
J gene: TRBJ1-1
clone size: .

CDR3 protein: CATGTSGGDITDTQYF
V gene: TRBV10-3
CDR3 length: 16
J gene: TRBJ2-3
clone size: once

CDR3 protein: CASSPESEEKLFF
V gene: TRBV18
CDR3 length: 13
J gene: TRBJ1-4
clone size: .

CDR3 protein: CASSSLLGQGNYGYTF
V gene: TRBV28
CDR3 length: 16
J gene: TRBJ1-2
clone size: .

CDR3 protein: CASSYSGQLSYEQYF
V gene: TRBV6-5
CDR3 length: 15
J gene: TRBJ2-7
clone size: .